This T cell receptor beta chain was recovered during a study of T-cell reconstitution after alpha-beta-depleted transplantation in children. Findings of the study overall: One year after transplant, T-cell counts and diversity came mostly from newly produced T cells. About two months after transplant, alpha-beta T cells reportedly came from several hundred expanded graft clones. Surviving recipient T cells and intrathymic progenitors accounted for some patients' high TCRbeta diversity at day 60.

Molecular barcoding with unique molecular identifiers was used for the TCRbeta library. Each CDR3 protein is one row after TCRdb ran MiXCR on the PCR reads. The repertoire holds fewer than 35,000 distinct CDR3 sequences, with 5% to 7% as singletons. Trimming pared 4 bases from V and 4 bases from J, leaving 15 bases between. The CDR3 loop spans 15 amino acids. The germline gives CDR1 SGHTA, CDR2 FQGNSA. This clonotype has ten or more counts. The antigen is not known. This clonotype was sampled from a child in the first two years of life who had a stem cell transplant for acute myeloid leukemia, so the T cells may come from the graft donor. The sequences come from peripheral blood, collected 60 days after TCRalphabeta/CD19-depleted stem cell transplant. The chain links TRBV7-2 to TRBJ2-3; D is perhaps TRBD2 (5 bases). CDR3 loop: CASSSIIRAADTQYF. Written as DNA, the CDR3 is TGTGCCAGCAGCTCCATAATCCGAGCGGCAGATACGCAGTATTTT.